The source of this T cell receptor (beta chain) is a study of shared clonotypes between healthy human individuals. Study-wide results and limits: When naive CD4 clonotypes were compared across a handful of donors, approximately 4.9% were shared. Relative to memory subsets, naive subsets generally showed larger estimated richness.

V lost 5 bases to trimming and J lost 4 bases, with 12 bases between them. The germline V gene has CDR1 SGDLS and CDR2 YYNGEE. The CDR3 spans 13 residues. The input for sorted-subset replicate PCRs was approximately 190 ng DNA, about 29,000 T cell genomes. Using immunoSEQ multiplex PCR, the repertoire was profiled, and TCRdb retains in-frame clones only, with some absent. Seen here are roughly 2,500,000 clones, 93% observed once, and the top ten hold 0.36%. Note on this clone: The antigen remains unidentified.

The V call is TRBV9, the J call TRBJ1-1, with D perhaps TRBD1 (5 bases). Sequencing was done on a sample of naive CD4+ T cells from PBMCs. The subset is: CD45RA+ positively selected. The sequence derives from a man aged 18-30 years in good health. Some clones in this sample may be carry-over from other donors' samples. The CDR3 spells CASSPDGGTEAFF. In DNA, the CDR3 is TGTGCCAGCAGTCCGGACGGGGGCACTGAAGCTTTCTTT.